The 13 T cell receptor beta chains below were found in one sample sequenced in a study of blood T cell repertoires in COVID-19. Assay used: immunoSEQ multiplex PCR; TCRdb lists only in-frame clones, some missing. The sample contains tens of thousands of clones, 88% of which appear only once. Sequenced material: peripheral blood. These TCRs come from a woman between 45 and 60 years old with active or convalescent COVID-19.

The chain couples TRBV21-1 to TRBJ2-7; the listed D gene, TRBD2, was not tested against the DNA. TRBV21-1 is reported as a pseudogene. CDR3 size: 17 residues. Here the CDR3 DNA reads TGTGCCAGCAGCAAACAGCGCAGGACTAGCGGGAGGTACGAGCAGTACTTC. Translation: CASSKQRRTSGRYEQYF.

This chain joins TRBV7-8 and TRBJ1-3; the match to TRBD1 covers 9 bases. Germline V gene sequence: CDR1 SGHVS, CDR2 FQNEAQ. The V segment lost 10 bases and the J segment 1 base; nucleotides outside the gene matches: 11. The CDR3 sequence is 16 residues long. The CDR3 is CATRWGTGQSGNTIYF. CDR3 in DNA: TGTGCCACGAGGTGGGGGACAGGGCAATCTGGAAACACCATATATTTT.

The chain is built from TRBV18 and TRBJ1-4; D is uncertain. Per germline, CDR1 KGHSH and CDR2 LQKENI. The CDR3 contains 16 residues. Trimming took 3 bases from V and 4 from J, leaving 15 bases between them. The CDR3, as DNA: TGTGCCAGCTCACCCATGTCCGGGGTTCTTAATGAAAAACTGTTTTTT. Translating it yields CASSPMSGVLNEKLFF.

V and J are TRBV5-1 and TRBJ2-3; the match to TRBD2 covers 10 bases. The CDR3 is made up of 17 amino acids. Germline V lookup: CDR1 SGHRS, CDR2 YFSETQ. With V trimmed by 2 bases and J by 1 base, 7 bases remained unmatched. CDR3 sequence reads: CASSFTPGTSGTDTQYF. The CDR3 DNA follows: TGCGCCAGCAGCTTCACCCCCGGGACTAGCGGCACAGATACGCAGTATTTT.

The J gene is TRBJ1-2, the V gene TRBV9; 8 bases are shared with TRBD1. J lost 3 bases, V lost 0 bases, and 7 bases had no gene match. The CDR3 contains 16 residues. Germline CDR1 SGDLS, CDR2 YYNGEE. CDR3 sequence: CASSVVGTGDYYGYTF. DNA of the CDR3: TGTGCCAGCAGCGTAGTCGGGACAGGTGACTACTATGGCTACACCTTC.

This clone appeared once. The rearrangement joins TRBV7-9 to TRBJ1-2; D remains unclear. Germline V gene lookup returns CDR1 SEHNR and CDR2 FQNEAQ (reference sequence). Trimming removed 2 bases at V and 5 bases at J, with 12 bases between. CDR3 length equals 14 residues. CDR3 loop: CASSLNLLGYGYTF. The CDR3 DNA reads TGTGCCAGCAGCTTAAACCTTCTCGGGTATGGCTACACCTTC. Drawing the rest from reference TRBV7-9 and TRBJ1-2, the complete variable domain is DTGVSQNPRHKITKRGQNVTFRCDPISEHNRLYWYRQTLGQGPEFLTYFQNEAQLEKSRLLSDRFSAERPKGSFSTLEIQRTEQGDSAMYLCASSLNLLGYGYTFGSGTRLTVV.

CDR3 nucleotides: TGTGCCAGCAGTTACTCGGGGGCGTCTGGAAACACCATATATTTT. It encodes CASSYSGASGNTIYF. The chain employs TRBV6-5 and TRBJ1-3, with D possibly TRBD1 on 6 matching bases. The CDR3 covers 15 residues. Trimming removed 0 bases at V and 1 base at J, with 7 bases between. Germline V gene sequence: CDR1 MNHEY, CDR2 SVGAGI.

This clone was seen a single time. The V and J genes are TRBV3-1 (or the pseudogene TRBV3-2) and TRBJ2-5; 13 bases map to TRBD2. The V segment lost 4 bases and the J segment 4 bases; nucleotides outside the gene matches: 3. CDR3 size: 15 residues. Germline V gives CDR1 LGHDT, CDR2 YNNKEL (reference sequence). CDR3 amino acids: CASSLGLAGRETQYF. The CDR3 region has the DNA TGTGCCAGCAGCCTGGGACTAGCGGGGAGAGAGACCCAGTACTTC.

The J gene is TRBJ2-1, the V gene TRBV6-5, with TRBD2 identical over 9 bases. The CDR3 spans 14 residues. V lost 4 bases, J lost 5 bases, and 3 bases stayed unmatched. In germline, CDR1 is MNHEY, CDR2 SVGAGI. CDR3 in DNA: TGTGCCAGCAGTTCCCGACTAGCGGACAATGAGCAGTTCTTC. Translation: CASSSRLADNEQFF.

This rearrangement joins TRBV27 to TRBJ2-7; D is unclear. Per germline, CDR1 MNHEY and CDR2 SMNVEV (reference sequence). V lost 6 bases and J 0 bases, leaving 15 bases between the germline ends. The CDR3 sequence is 15 residues long. In nucleotides, the CDR3 is TGTGCCAGCAGCCTTAACATGTTCCTCTCCTACGAGCAGTACTTC. The encoded protein is CASSLNMFLSYEQYF.

The chain carries TRBV5-1 and TRBJ1-1; 8 nucleotides match TRBD1. CDR1 is SGHRS and CDR2 is YFSETQ in the germline V gene. V shed 4 bases and J 2 bases; nucleotides not matched to a gene: 7. The CDR3 runs 15 residues. CDR3 in DNA: TGCGCCAGCAGCCCCCGGACAGGGAGCAACACTGAAGCTTTCTTT. It yields the protein CASSPRTGSNTEAFF.

This clone showed up just once. V usage is TRBV27 and J usage is TRBJ1-1, with D possibly being TRBD1 (6 bases). Germline V CDR1 and CDR2: MNHEY, SMNVEV (reference sequence). The V end lost 5 bases, the J end lost 4 bases, and 17 bases lay between the germline ends. CDR3 size: 15 residues. CDR3 in amino acids: CASSPFGGPSTEAFF. In nucleotides, the CDR3 is TGTGCCAGCAGTCCCTTTGGGGGCCCTAGCACTGAAGCTTTCTTT.

The chain combines TRBV5-6 with TRBJ1-1, with 7 bases fitting TRBD1. CDR1 and CDR2 (germline): SGHDT, YYEEEE. This CDR3 is 17 amino acids long. With 1 base clipped from V and 0 bases from J, the junction kept 9 bases outside the gene matches. The CDR3 region is CASSLLGGQAMNTEAFF. The CDR3 coding sequence is TGTGCCAGCAGCTTGCTAGGTGGACAGGCCATGAACACTGAAGCTTTCTTT.